The present entry profiles one TCR beta chain with its context. Its target antigen remains unknown. The input lacks base qualities; no much larger clone sits a single base away. A distance of 13 bases separates the germline ends of V and J, which lose 8 bases and 6 bases respectively. From the cysteine through the phenylalanine, the CDR3 covers 11 amino acids. Kept here is only the CDR3 DNA, which spans 33 bases and is read in frame from base 1. Sequences SQVTM (CDR1) and ANQGSEA (CDR2) are obtained from the germline V gene. Using the deep immunoSEQ assay, TCR CDR3 regions were amplified from genomic DNA by multiplex PCR. Extracted genomic DNA from each cell subset was distributed evenly across all wells of several immunoSEQ 96-well plates, and each plate was treated as a replicate. Each replicate PCR for sorted subsets received approximately 200 ng genomic DNA, equal to about 30,000 T cell genomes. Purified libraries were measured with a Qubit 3.0 fluorometer, size-checked on a Bioanalyzer 2100, and measured again with the KAPA Library Quantification kit. Each immunoSEQ 96-well plate was sequenced on its own single-read 150-cycle Illumina NextSeq 550 flow cell. The paper's processing steps were these. Because only junctional sequences without quality scores were contained in the immunoSEQ output, filtering matching that applied to full-length reads could not be performed. To assign V/J genes and CDR3, sequences were annotated using PyIR, a Python wrapper for IgBLAST v1.9, with IMGT germline references. Any read was removed if the V/J assignment was weak (E-value above 1e-6), the CDR3 was missing, or the read contained stop codons, out-of-frame junctions, or ambiguous translated residues. A V3J clonotype was defined by an identical inferred V gene, J gene, and CDR3 amino acid sequence. The percentage overlap between two repertoires was calculated by dividing the number of shared unique clonotypes by the size of the smaller repertoire. Three approaches were used to assess repertoire richness: RTK rarefaction, the Chao1 estimator, and Recon v2.1 estimates of unobserved clonotypes. Generation probabilities for all TCRbeta clonotypes obtained by the gDNA method from a handful of donors were computed using OLGA. TCRdb took this table from immuneACCESS and kept in-frame rearrangements with V and J called. Such tables lack part of the clones; where checked against another copy, unresolved V genes explain under half of the gap, and the rest is unexplained. Clone size and the V and J calls come from that table; the DNA yielded D and trimming. This sample has about 2.3 million clones in its table, and under 95% of those were observed once. 0.37% of the sample goes to the ten largest clones.

These data belong to a study of shared clonotypes between healthy human individuals (TCRdb year 2020). With regard to the full study: A couple of women and a few men aged 18 to 49 years were included in the cohort. For each donor, CD4 naive and CD4 memory were each given three plates, CD8 naive was given two plates, and CD8 memory was given one plate. To estimate repertoire size and how much clonotype sharing occurs between individuals, the study deeply sequenced the blood TCR repertoires of roughly 5 healthy adults. To increase sequencing depth and limit assay-specific biases, TCR repertoire library preparation and sequencing were carried out by different laboratories using diverse techniques. Between about 0.94 and 8.9 billion PBMCs per donor were obtained by leukapheresis.

Paper-wide results and their limitations: Because the study included only a small number of donors, the genetic and exposure-history diversity represented was limited. Only blood was sampled, and tissue TCR repertoires likely differ from those in blood. Clonotypes shared by all four sorted-subset donors showed higher generation probabilities than non-shared clonotypes. When several donors were compared, the shared fraction of clonotypes was 5% to 6.5% for naive CD4, around 4% for naive CD8, roughly 2.3% for memory CD4, and 0.4% for memory CD8. Naive subsets generally had larger estimated clonotype richness than memory subsets. Pairwise subsampling indicated that sequencing depth was expected to affect the degree of clonotype sharing among donors. Even with the large sequencing depth, rarefaction of the sorted-subset datasets indicated that sequencing was incomplete.

Healthy HIV-negative adults with no recently reported acute infections or vaccinations were included as donors. Every donor was a Caucasian adult residing in Nashville, Tennessee, USA. Magnetic negative selection was used to enrich CD4+ T cells, after which naive cells were positively selected on CD45RA and the negative fraction became the memory subset. After blood collection by leukapheresis, PBMCs were isolated using Ficoll-Histopaque density gradient centrifugation and then cryopreserved in the vapor phase of liquid nitrogen. Analytical flow cytometry was used to check the purity and quantity of each magnetically sorted T cell population. From each sorted fraction, genomic DNA was isolated and quantified by UV absorbance on a Nanodrop 2000c.

Specimen: naive CD4+ T cells from PBMCs. The cell subset or site tag for this specimen amounts to: CD45RA+ positively selected. This sequence was found in a man aged 18 to 35 in good health. Some clones in this sample may be carry-over from other donors' samples. Recombination linked TRBV29-1 to TRBJ1-1, with an unclear D gene assignment. The bases are TGCAGCTATGACCGTGGGGCTGAAGCTTTCTTT. It translates as CSYDRGAEAFF.